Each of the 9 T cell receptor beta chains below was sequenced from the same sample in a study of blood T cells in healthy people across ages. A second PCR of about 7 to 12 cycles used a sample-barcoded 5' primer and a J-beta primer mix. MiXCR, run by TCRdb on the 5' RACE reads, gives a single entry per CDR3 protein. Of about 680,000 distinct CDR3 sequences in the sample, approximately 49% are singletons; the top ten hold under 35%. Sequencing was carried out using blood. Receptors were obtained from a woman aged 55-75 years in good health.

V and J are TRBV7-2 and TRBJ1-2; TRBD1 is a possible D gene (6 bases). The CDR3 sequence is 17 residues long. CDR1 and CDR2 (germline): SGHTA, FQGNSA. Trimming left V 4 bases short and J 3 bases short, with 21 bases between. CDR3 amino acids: CASSSLFSGDLDYGYTF. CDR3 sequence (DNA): TGTGCCAGCAGCTCTTTATTCTCAGGGGATCTTGACTATGGCTACACCTTC.

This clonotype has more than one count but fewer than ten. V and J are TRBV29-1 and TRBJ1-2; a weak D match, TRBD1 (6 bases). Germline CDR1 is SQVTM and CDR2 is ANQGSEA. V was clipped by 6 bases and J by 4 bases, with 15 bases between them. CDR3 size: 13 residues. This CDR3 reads CSVPGAGSYGYTF. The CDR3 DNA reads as TGCAGCGTGCCGGGGGCCGGGTCCTATGGCTACACCTTC.

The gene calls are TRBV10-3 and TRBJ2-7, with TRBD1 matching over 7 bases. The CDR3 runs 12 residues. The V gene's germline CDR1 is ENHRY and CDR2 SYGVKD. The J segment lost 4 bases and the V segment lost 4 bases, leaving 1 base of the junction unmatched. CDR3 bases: TGTGCCATCAGTGTACAGGGGTACGAGCAGTACTTC. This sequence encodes CAISVQGYEQYF.

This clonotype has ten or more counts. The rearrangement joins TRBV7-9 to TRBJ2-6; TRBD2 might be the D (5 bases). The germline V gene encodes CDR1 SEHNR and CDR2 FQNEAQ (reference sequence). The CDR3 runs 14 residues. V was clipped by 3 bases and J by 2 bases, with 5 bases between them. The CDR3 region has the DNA TGTGCCAGCAGCTTGGGAGCTGGGGCCAACGTCCTGACTTTC. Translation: CASSLGAGANVLTF.

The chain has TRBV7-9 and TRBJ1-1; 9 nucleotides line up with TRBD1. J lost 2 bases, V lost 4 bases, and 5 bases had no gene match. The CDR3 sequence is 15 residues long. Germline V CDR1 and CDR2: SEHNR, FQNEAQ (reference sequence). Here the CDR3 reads CASSSGTGINTEAFF. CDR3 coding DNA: TGTGCCAGCAGCTCCGGGACAGGGATAAACACTGAAGCTTTCTTT.

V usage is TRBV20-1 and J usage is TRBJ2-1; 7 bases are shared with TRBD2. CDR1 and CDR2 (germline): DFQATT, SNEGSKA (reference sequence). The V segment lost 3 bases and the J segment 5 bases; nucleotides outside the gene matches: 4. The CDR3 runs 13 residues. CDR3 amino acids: CSARVGGDNEQFF. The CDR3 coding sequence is TGCAGTGCTAGGGTGGGAGGGGACAATGAGCAGTTCTTC.

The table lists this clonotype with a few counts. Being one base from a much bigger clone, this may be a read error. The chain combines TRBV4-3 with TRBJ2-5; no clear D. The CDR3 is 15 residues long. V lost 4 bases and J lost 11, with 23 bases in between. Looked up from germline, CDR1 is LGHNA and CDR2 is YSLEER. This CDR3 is CASSPLPQTYNEQYF. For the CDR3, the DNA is TGCGCCAGCAGCCCCCTGCCCCAGACTTACAATGAGCAGTACTTC.

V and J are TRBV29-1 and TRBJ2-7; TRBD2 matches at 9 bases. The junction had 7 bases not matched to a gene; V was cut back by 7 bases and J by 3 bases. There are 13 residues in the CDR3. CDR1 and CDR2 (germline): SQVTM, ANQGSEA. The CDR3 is CSGKIAGDYEQYF. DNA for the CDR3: TGCAGCGGAAAGATAGCGGGAGACTACGAGCAGTACTTC.

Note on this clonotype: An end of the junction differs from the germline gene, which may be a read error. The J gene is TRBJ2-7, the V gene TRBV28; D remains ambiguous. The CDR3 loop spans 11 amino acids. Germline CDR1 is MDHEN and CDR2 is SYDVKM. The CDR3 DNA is TGTGCCAGCAGTCCGTACTACGAGCGGTACTTC. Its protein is CASSPYYERYF.